The T cell receptor (beta chain) described here comes from a study of immune cell composition in non-small cell lung cancer. Study-level information: Most cases were lung adenocarcinoma or squamous cell carcinoma.

CDR1 SGDLS and CDR2 YYNGEE come from the germline V gene. Germline trimming cut 4 bases from V and 3 bases from J; bases unmatched to any gene: 7. This CDR3 contains 15 residues. Libraries were prepared by immunoSEQ multiplex PCR; TCRdb keeps only in-frame clonotypes and omits some of them. The data contain 10,000 or so clones, approximately 76% of them singletons. With regard to this clone: Its antigen is not known.

The study, taken as a whole, reports: Squamous carcinomas (75%) more often had tumour-associated clones >0.5% than adenocarcinomas (roughly 33%). Dominant in vivo tumour-associated clones were not shown to share tumour-reactive sequences.

Sequenced: lung tumor tissue. This TCR was recovered from a human donor with non-small cell lung cancer. The chain joins TRBV9 to TRBJ2-7; 10 bases are a match to TRBD1. The CDR3 protein is CASSPPGTGDYEQYF. CDR3 DNA: TGTGCCAGCAGCCCCCCCGGGACAGGGGACTACGAGCAGTACTTC.